This T cell receptor beta chain was identified in a study of blood T cells in healthy people across ages (dated by TCRdb to the mid-2010s). At the level of the whole study: Template switching captured roughly one uniquely barcoded TCR beta cDNA molecule per two T cells in model experiments. To track age-related changes in TCR beta repertoire diversity, the study relied on deep sequencing normalized with unique cDNA molecular identifiers. Four age groups were formed from the donors: young (average approximately 15 years), middle-aged (around 39), aged (under 70) and long-lived (more than 75). To avoid experimental bias, donors of different ages were distributed randomly across sequencing lanes. Using the same blood draw, the study looked at two additional independent replicas of 1 million unique cDNA reads for two donors, one aged 18 to 30 and the other aged 80 or older.

The library was prepared using 5' RACE. Instrument on record: Illumina HiSeq 2500. A second about 7 to 12 cycle PCR used a sample-barcoded 5' primer and a J-beta primer mix. A unique molecular identifier was introduced onto each TCR beta cDNA molecule by a template-switch 5' adaptor carrying 12 random nucleotides. Each sample yielded at least 3 million CDR3-containing paired-end reads. The Mint cDNA synthesis kit, primed by a TRBC-specific oligonucleotide, was used to synthesize first-strand cDNA from all RNA. All cDNA was treated with uracil-DNA glycosylase and then went through a first 18-cycle PCR with the universal primers M1SS and BC2_uni_R. Per the source publication's procedure: For normalization, 1 million high-quality reads were randomly selected from each sample, with every read carrying a distinct molecular identifier. Instead of being binned into consensus sequences, reads with shared molecular identifiers were discarded. MiTCR, set to a Q25 quality threshold and the strictest error-elimination algorithm, was used for CDR3 identification, clonotype clustering and error correction. A nonparametric unseen species model using Euler transformation provided a lower-bound estimate of total TCR beta diversity. TCRdb ran its own pipeline on the public reads, namely fastp trimming at Q25 and MiXCR clone calling, and kept in-frame beta chains. Every entry covers one CDR3 protein and lists the most common genes and DNA from its rows. The V and J calls were determined by TCRdb, not by the authors. This sample has about 1.8 million distinct CDR3 sequences in its table, and around 50% of those were observed once. The ten largest clonotypes hold 2% to 2.5% of the sample.

The donors were roughly 38 Caucasian individuals from Russia, aged 6 to 90 years, who were systemically healthy. Ten milliliters of peripheral blood were drawn from each donor into EDTA-treated Vacutainer tubes. PBMCs were isolated by Ficoll-Paque density-gradient centrifugation, with at least 6.5 million obtained per sample. Trizol reagent was used to extract total RNA from PBMCs, with at least 5 micrograms per sample. For every donor, flow cytometry on a PBMC aliquot measured the percentage of naive CD45RAhigh/CD27high T cells. The germline V gene provides CDR1 SGDLS and CDR2 YYNGEE. From the cysteine up to the phenylalanine, the CDR3 has a length of 13 residues. Of all the DNA, just the CDR3 is kept, 39 bases in frame from base 1. V sheds 0 bases and J sheds 8 bases, leaving 6 bases between their ends. This clonotype was seen just once. What antigen it recognizes has not been identified. The input lacks base qualities; no much larger clone sits a single base away.

Overall study results and their limits: Estimates of total diversity from one million sequenced T cells were regarded as lower bounds and underestimates. As age increased, observed TCR beta diversity per million T cells dropped in a roughly linear way, and a significant reduction was already evident by age roughly 36. A strong correlation was found between observed TCR beta diversity and the percentage of naive T cells measured by flow cytometry. Conclusive comparison of naive and antigen-experienced compartments was prevented by the profiling of bulk unsorted PBMCs. Compared with the aged group, more naive CD4+ T cells, fewer expanded clones and increased TCR diversity were shown by the long-lived group, suggesting age selection. The CMV infection status of donors was not known, potentially confounding age-related changes in expanded clonotypes.

Sequenced input: blood. This sequence originates from a woman between 40 and 55 years old in good health. The chain employs TRBV9 and TRBJ1-6, with no D gene named confidently. The nucleotide sequence reads TGTGCCAGCAGCGTAGCGGCGGATTCACCCCTCCACTTT. Translation gives CASSVAADSPLHF.